The TCR beta chain under discussion was sequenced for a study of cytomegalovirus exposure and HLA in healthy donors. Findings of the study overall: Later analysis suggested links between common viral pathogens and several top significant clusters.

Germline V gene lookup returns CDR1 SEHNR and CDR2 FQNEAQ (reference sequence). This CDR3 has 16 residues. Trimming left V 5 bases short and J 1 base short, with 17 bases between. Turning to this clone: Its antigen is currently unknown.

PCR used 60 Vbeta primers and 13 Jbeta primers. Some clones are missing from TCRdb's copy, which holds only in-frame ones; the method was immunoSEQ multiplex PCR. The table lists about 89,000 clones, 75% to 80% of them singletons. The clonotype originates from a man in his thirties or forties in good health and CMV-seronegative. The sequencing sample was made of PBMCs. The rearrangement uses TRBV7-9 and TRBJ1-1, with D possibly being TRBD1 (6 bases). CDR3 sequence reads: CASSGNGRGGNTEAFF. DNA of the CDR3: TGTGCCAGCAGCGGAAACGGCAGGGGTGGGAACACTGAAGCTTTCTTT. The complete variable domain, with remaining parts taken from reference TRBV7-9 and TRBJ1-1, reads DTGVSQNPRHKITKRGQNVTFRCDPISEHNRLYWYRQTLGQGPEFLTYFQNEAQLEKSRLLSDRFSAERPKGSFSTLEIQRTEQGDSAMYLCASSGNGRGGNTEAFFGQGTRLTVV.